The 25 T cell receptor beta chains reported below all come from one sample, sequenced in a study of T cells in Graves' hyperthyroidism and ophthalmopathy. What was amplified from RNA transcripts were TCR beta CDR3 regions. HTBI primers were used for first-round RT-PCR of the TCR CDR3. TCRdb itself ran the multiplex PCR reads through MiXCR, one entry per CDR3 protein. The sample has about 500,000 distinct CDR3 sequences, roughly 16% seen once. The sequenced sample was blood. These TCRs come from a woman in her 30s with Graves' ophthalmopathy.

This clonotype has ten or more counts. This chain links TRBV9 with TRBJ2-5, with D perhaps being TRBD1 or TRBD2 (6 bases each). With 0 bases removed from V and 4 bases from J, the gap between germline ends came to 13 bases. CDR3 length: 15 amino acids. The germline V gene encodes CDR1 SGDLS and CDR2 YYNGEE. The CDR3, as DNA: TGTGCCAGCAGCGTAGGTGGCAAGGGGGGAGAGACCCAGTACTTC. As protein: CASSVGGKGGETQYF.

In DNA, the CDR3 is TGCGCCAGCAGCCGGCAGGGGAGTCGAACTAGCACAGATACGCAGTATTTT. Translating it yields CASSRQGSRTSTDTQYF. The rearrangement links TRBV5-1 to TRBJ2-3; a weak D match, TRBD1 (6 bases). CDR1 is SGHRS, CDR2 YFSETQ, per germline. Between the trimmed V and J ends, which lost 4 bases and 0 bases, there was a span of 18 bases. The CDR3 spans 17 residues.

In this sample, this clonotype turned up many times. The chain has TRBV20-1 and TRBJ2-7; D unclear. CDR3 size: 12 residues. Germline CDR1 and CDR2: DFQATT and SNEGSKA (reference sequence). V dropped 5 bases and J dropped 6 bases, with 14 bases sitting between them. The CDR3 sequence is CSAVRELGEQYF. The CDR3 DNA reads as TGCAGTGCTGTCAGAGAGCTAGGCGAGCAGTACTTC.

This clonotype was picked up a small number of times. The CDR3 sequence: CASSYGRAFF. DNA of the CDR3: TGTGCCAGCAGTTACGGTAGGGCTTTCTTT. The chain has TRBV6-2 or TRBV6-3 and TRBJ1-1; the D is unclear. The CDR3 runs to 10 residues. Germline V gives CDR1 MNHEY, CDR2 SVGEGT. The germline V and J ends were trimmed by 2 bases and 11 bases, with 6 bases remaining between them.

The chain combines TRBV11-2 with TRBJ2-2; 7 nucleotides align to TRBD2. Germline loops: CDR1 SGHAT, CDR2 FQNNGV. Trimming cost V 0 bases and J 6 bases; bases outside gene matches: 7. The CDR3 is 16 amino acids. CDR3 residues: CASSLDVRREPGELFF. The CDR3 DNA follows: TGTGCCAGCAGCTTAGACGTTAGGCGGGAGCCCGGGGAGCTGTTTTTT.

This clonotype was counted ten times or more. The chain recombines TRBV18 with TRBJ2-1; 9 positions agree with TRBD1. After removal of 3 bases from V and 7 bases from J, the junction contained 10 bases not matched to a gene. The CDR3 extends over 16 amino acids. CDR1 and CDR2 (germline): KGHSH, LQKENI. The CDR3 nucleotides are TGTGCCAGCTCACCCCCAACAGGGGGCGCACGGAATGAGCAGTTCTTC. Residues: CASSPPTGGARNEQFF.

The table lists this clonotype with many counts. V is TRBV28 and J is TRBJ2-7; D assignment may be TRBD1 or TRBD2 (8 bases each). CDR1 and CDR2 from the germline V gene are MDHEN and SYDVKM. V was pared by 6 bases and J by 8 bases, with 26 bases between. The CDR3 consists of 16 residues. The CDR3 DNA reads as TGTGCCAGCAGGTCGCCAGGGGGCGCGCGGGAGGTAAAGCAGTACTTC. Translation: CASRSPGGAREVKQYF.

A few counts support this clonotype. This sequence joins TRBV28 and TRBJ2-1; D unresolved. V was shortened by 5 bases and J by 6 bases, with 8 bases between the two germline ends. The CDR3 is made up of 12 amino acids. The V gene's germline CDR1 is MDHEN and CDR2 SYDVKM. CDR3 DNA: TGTGCCAGCAGTCTACAAAGCAATGAGCAGTTCTTC. Its translation is CASSLQSNEQFF.

This clonotype appeared a few times. The rearrangement links TRBV7-9 to TRBJ1-2; D not certain. Trimming cost V 1 base and J 4 bases, with 10 bases left between them. Germline V CDR1 and CDR2: SEHNR, FQNEAQ (reference sequence). The CDR3 loop spans 14 amino acids. Written as DNA, the CDR3 is TGTGCCAGCAGCTTAGTGGTGGCAGGCTATGGCTACACCTTC. Translation: CASSLVVAGYGYTF.

This chain joins TRBV20-1 and TRBJ1-1, with 9 bases lining up with TRBD1. This CDR3 is 16 amino acids long. The germline V gene encodes CDR1 DFQATT and CDR2 SNEGSKA (reference sequence). The ends lost 1 base at V and 4 bases at J; junction bases unmatched: 10. CDR3 sequence reads: CSARVVFTGGFTEAFF. In DNA form, the CDR3 reads TGCAGTGCTAGAGTCGTCTTCACAGGGGGCTTCACTGAAGCTTTCTTT.

This clonotype was observed many times. This chain connects TRBV3-1 to TRBJ2-3, with D perhaps matching TRBD2 (5 bases). V lost 0 bases, J lost 6 bases, and 7 bases lay in between. CDR3 length equals 13 residues. CDR1 is LGHDT, CDR2 YNNKEL, per germline (reference sequence). As DNA, the CDR3 is TGTGCCAGCAGCCAAGATACGGGGGATACGCAGTATTTT. Translated: CASSQDTGDTQYF.

This clonotype was seen at least ten times. J is TRBJ1-5 and V is TRBV12-3 or TRBV12-4; D unresolved. V was trimmed by 2 bases and J by 3 bases, leaving 14 bases between them. The CDR3 loop spans 16 amino acids. The CDR3 loop reads CASSLRSTVYNQPQHF. The CDR3 region has the DNA TGTGCCAGCAGTTTAAGGTCCACGGTTTACAATCAGCCCCAGCATTTT.

This clonotype was seen repeatedly, ten times or more. The genes are TRBV7-9 and TRBJ2-7, with D possibly being TRBD1 (5 bases). This CDR3 comprises 13 residues. V was cut by 5 bases and J by 4 bases, with 12 bases left in between. CDR1 SEHNR and CDR2 FQNEAQ come from the germline V gene (reference sequence). In nucleotides, the CDR3 is TGTGCCAGCAGCCCATCGACAGCGTACGAGCAGTACTTC. The encoded protein is CASSPSTAYEQYF.

This clonotype was detected a few times. DNA for the CDR3: TGTGCCAGTAGTACCGGCCGACTGGGGAACACCGGGGAGCTGTTTTTT. Translation gives CASSTGRLGNTGELFF. The chain couples TRBV19 to TRBJ2-2; no definite D call. V was clipped by 4 bases and J by 1 base, with 13 bases between them. CDR3 length: 16 amino acids. Germline V CDR1 and CDR2: LNHDA, SQIVND (reference sequence). Full variable domain (missing parts from reference TRBV19 and TRBJ2-2): DGGITQSPKYLFRKEGQNVTLSCEQNLNHDAMYWYRQDPGQGLRLIYYSQIVNDFQKGDIAEGYSVSREKKESFPLTVTSAQKNPTAFYLCASSTGRLGNTGELFFGEGSRLTVL.

This clonotype was counted only a few times. This chain connects TRBV11-2 to TRBJ1-3, with TRBD1 matching over 10 bases. Unmatched junction bases numbered 8, after V lost 2 bases and J lost 1 base. CDR3 size: 18 residues. Germline CDR1 is SGHAT and CDR2 is FQNNGV. Here the CDR3 reads CASSLTWGQGISGNTIYF. The CDR3 nucleotides read TGTGCCAGCAGCTTAACTTGGGGACAGGGGATATCTGGAAACACCATATATTTT. Filled out from reference TRBV11-2 and TRBJ1-3, the complete variable domain reads EAGVAQSPRYKIIEKRQSVAFWCNPISGHATLYWYQQILGQGPKLLIQFQNNGVVDDSQLPKDRFSAERLKGVDSTLKIQPAKLEDSAVYLCASSLTWGQGISGNTIYFGEGSWLTVV.

This clonotype was observed a handful of times. The chain has TRBV4-2 and TRBJ1-5; D gene ambiguous. V lost 0 bases to trimming and J lost 9 bases, with 9 bases between them. From germline, CDR1 is LGHNA and CDR2 YNFKEQ. This CDR3 region has 13 residues. CDR3 nucleotide sequence: TGTGCCAGCAGCCAAGAAGGTGAACGGCCCCAGCATTTT. This encodes CASSQEGERPQHF.

This clonotype occurred a few times. V is TRBV28 and J is TRBJ2-7; D is perhaps TRBD1 (5 bases). This CDR3 spans 11 amino acids. Germline CDR1 and CDR2: MDHEN and SYDVKM. With 8 bases removed from V and 3 bases from J, the gap between germline ends came to 8 bases. CDR3 in DNA: TGTGCCAGCGTAGACAGCTACGAGCAGTACTTC. It specifies CASVDSYEQYF.

This clonotype appeared many times. The V and J genes are TRBV28 and TRBJ2-7; D possibly corresponds to TRBD2 (5 bases). The germline CDR1 and CDR2 sequences are MDHEN and SYDVKM. This CDR3 is 14 amino acids long. V shed 5 bases and J shed 2 bases, with 13 bases lying between them. The CDR3 reads CASSLRTYAYEQYF. CDR3 DNA: TGTGCCAGCAGTCTTCGGACTTACGCCTACGAGCAGTACTTC.

The table lists this clonotype with many counts. The rearrangement joins TRBV28 to TRBJ2-7; possibly TRBD1 for D (8 bases). This CDR3 comprises 16 residues. Germline CDR1 MDHEN, CDR2 SYDVKM. V was cut by 6 bases and J by 3 bases, with 21 bases left in between. Here the CDR3 reads CASSGGKTGDLYEQYF. CDR3 in DNA: TGTGCCAGCAGCGGGGGGAAGACAGGGGACCTCTACGAGCAGTACTTC.

This clonotype has a handful of counts. The chain employs TRBV7-6 and TRBJ2-7; TRBD2 agrees at 11 bases. CDR3 length: 16 amino acids. The germline V gene has CDR1 SGHVS and CDR2 FNYEAQ. After removal of 5 bases from V and 3 bases from J, the junction contained 9 bases not matched to a gene. The CDR3 bases are TGTGCCAGCAGCACCCAACTAGCGGGAGTGTACTACGAGCAGTACTTC. It yields the protein CASSTQLAGVYYEQYF.

The table lists this clonotype with a few counts. The J gene is TRBJ2-3, the V gene TRBV5-1; 8 bases agree with TRBD2. Germline V gene sequence: CDR1 SGHRS, CDR2 YFSETQ. Trimming took 3 bases from V and 3 from J; bases not matched to a gene: 6. This CDR3 is built from 15 residues. The CDR3 here is CASSSRGGLTDTQYF. CDR3 nucleotide sequence: TGCGCCAGCAGCTCCCGCGGGGGGTTGACAGATACGCAGTATTTT.

Comments on this clonotype: A much larger clone lies one base from this, so it may be a read error. The V gene is TRBV28, the J gene TRBJ1-4; TRBD1 agrees at 9 bases. This CDR3 has 14 residues. Germline V gene data show CDR1 as MDHEN and CDR2 as SYDVKM. CDR3 nucleotide sequence: TGTGTCAGCAGTCGGGACAGGGCTAATGAAAAACTGTTTTTT. Residues: CVSSRDRANEKLFF. Based on the CDR3 plus reference TRBV28 and TRBJ1-4, the full variable domain is DVKVTQSSRYLVKRTGEKVFLECVQDMDHENMFWYRQDPGLGLRLIYFSYDVKMKEKGDIPEGYSVSREKKERFSLILESASTNQTSMYLCVSSRDRANEKLFFGSGTQLSVL.

This chain links TRBV12-3 or TRBV12-4 with TRBJ2-3; D gene unclear. Trimming pared 8 bases from V and 7 bases from J, leaving 16 bases between. The CDR3 is made up of 13 amino acids. Written as DNA, the CDR3 is TGTGCCAGCGGGTCCTCCGAGGATAATACGCAGTATTTT. Protein sequence: CASGSSEDNTQYF.

V usage is TRBV9 and J usage is TRBJ1-2; possibly TRBD1 for D (5 bases). The CDR3 contains 17 residues. CDR1 SGDLS and CDR2 YYNGEE come from the germline V gene. V was shortened by 3 bases and J by 5 bases, with 23 bases between the two germline ends. CDR3 DNA: TGTGCCAGCAGCGCCAACCTGGACCATACAGGTCTATATGGCTACACCTTC. Amino acids: CASSANLDHTGLYGYTF.

This clonotype turned up a few times. The chain recombines TRBV2 with TRBJ1-6, with a tentative D call TRBD1 (5 bases). CDR3 length: 14 residues. In germline, CDR1 is SNHLY, CDR2 FYNNEI. V was clipped by 3 bases and J by 9 bases, with 12 bases between them. The CDR3 is CASSDWQGGSPLHF. The DNA of the CDR3 is TGTGCCAGCAGTGACTGGCAGGGTGGTTCACCCCTCCACTTT.